This T cell receptor beta chain is from a study of identical twins. General study findings and limits: Alpha sequences out of frame and shared by twins had excess low generation probability.

With respect to this clonotype: Antigen: not known.

TCRdb re-analysed the 5' RACE reads in MiXCR, keeping a single row per CDR3 protein. The repertoire includes hundreds of thousands of distinct CDR3 sequences, 9% to 15% of them detected once, and around 1.5% sits in the top ten. The V end lost 0 bases, the J end lost 5 bases, and 22 bases lay between the germline ends. Germline V gene lookup returns CDR1 ENHRY and CDR2 SYGVKD. This CDR3 spans 18 amino acids. The sample was also reused in another study, on yellow fever vaccine responses in identical twins.

The specimen was PBMCs. This sequence was found in a woman in her late teens or twenties in good health. The chain uses TRBV10-3 and TRBJ2-5, with D perhaps TRBD2 (6 bases). CDR3 nucleotide sequence: TGTGCCATCAGTGAGTCTGTGACTAGAAGCCCCCGGGGCGAGACCCAGTACTTC. This gives the protein CAISESVTRSPRGETQYF.